This T cell receptor beta chain comes out of a study of cytomegalovirus exposure and HLA in healthy donors. Across the whole study: The Caucasian-associated ancestry cluster held roughly 78% of approximately 400 genotyped donors. Study-wide findings and caveats: Several of the most significant clusters were apparently associated with common viral pathogens in a later analysis. CMV antigen specificity was confirmed in vitro for three CMV-associated chains. Later analysis showed most CMV-associated TCR beta chains appearing HLA-restricted.

Germline trimming cut 4 bases from V and 0 bases from J; bases unmatched to any gene: 22. The CDR3 runs 22 residues. About this clone: As yet, its antigen is unknown.

The PCR used 60 Vbeta and 13 Jbeta primers. The protocol was immunoSEQ multiplex PCR, while the TCRdb copy is restricted to in-frame clones and leaves out a portion. The sample carries 140,000 or so clones, around 90% recorded once. The receptor's source is a middle-aged woman in good health and CMV-seronegative. Input material: PBMCs. The V and J genes are TRBV6-7 and TRBJ1-3; 9 positions match TRBD1. TRBV6-7 is labeled an ORF, and its function is uncertain. CDR3 DNA: TGTGCCAGCAGTTCACCGGGACAGGGTGGGCTAGGCCCTTCGAGCTCTGGAAACACCATATATTTT. This sequence encodes CASSSPGQGGLGPSSSGNTIYF.